This record looks at one TCR beta chain sequence and its context. Its antigen is not yet known. Base-call qualities are not available, and no considerably larger clone is one nucleotide away. The sample belongs to a study of cytomegalovirus exposure and HLA in healthy donors (dated by TCRdb to the late 2010s). A note on the overall study: An earlier analysis of a few hundred of the donors reported about 260 Gb of sequence data and around 110 million unique TCR beta sequences obtained from 180 million or so T cells. An early release covering about 600 HLA-typed donors comprised about 300 gigabases of sequencing data and around 85 million unique TCR sequences. Of the roughly 400 genotyped donors, over 65% fell in the genetic ancestry cluster associated with self-reported Caucasian donors. The study was designed to test whether signatures of past pathogen exposure could be identified by cataloging public T cell receptors. The study profiled the T cell repertoires of around 700 subjects by immunosequencing and related them to cytomegalovirus serostatus. Along with the approximately 670-subject first cohort, a separate validation cohort of approximately 110 different subjects was used. To predict cytomegalovirus infection status, the study brought together high-throughput TCR immunosequencing, statistical association of individual TCRs with disease status, and machine learning. A later analysis re-examined previously published TCR beta repertoires from more than 600 donors and added high-resolution HLA genotyping to investigate patterns of TCR occurrence. Rather than drawing on any new phenotypic data, the later analysis identified candidate immune exposures from TCR beta sequences and the way those sequences occurred across donors. An earlier analysis of 500 to 750 of the donors applied high-throughput TCR beta sequencing to assess whether each TCR beta V gene segment acted as functional or pseudogenic. Donor age, sex, ethnicity and CMV serostatus were compiled alongside the repertoire data. A later genetic analysis took genome-wide SNP genotypes for about three fifths of the 666 donors and used that subset as a discovery cohort. All discovery cohort repertoires had been generated using a single sequencing platform. HLA typing included class I and class II loci at four-digit resolution. The number of donors typed differed by locus, with roughly 620-640 for A, B, C, DRB1 and DQB1, more than 500 for DQA1, some 570 for DPA1, and under 490 for DPB1. Roughly 5 DR-DQ haplotypes were handled as single units for association and clustering because linkage in the cohort was strong. Across about 380 genotyped donors of the cohort, an average of about 240,000 unique TCR beta nucleotide sequences per donor were sequenced, and 15% to 20% of those sequences were non-productive.

The cohort comprised around 700 healthy bone marrow donors. Cohort members were all nominally healthy when sampled, although unrecorded immune exposures were likely present. The donor was CMV seronegative and was included in the group of over 300 seronegative cohort members. A peripheral blood sample was provided by each donor, and peripheral blood mononuclear cells were used for TCR beta sequencing. The Qiagen DNeasy Blood Extraction Kit was used to extract genomic DNA from the blood cell samples. The CDR3, from cysteine to phenylalanine, totals 15 residues. The kept DNA is CDR3 alone, 45 bases in frame from the first base. The germline V gene yields MNHEY for CDR1 and SVGAGI for CDR2. At the junction V is shortened by 1 base and J by 1 base; bases outside the gene matches: 4. Overall study results and their limits: This cohort had only TCR beta chains sequenced, and the lack of alpha or paired-chain data limited which features could be detected. When HLA alleles, especially DR and DQ, strongly co-occurred, TCR associations were difficult to assign to individual alleles. Some IMGT-functional V segments, including TRBV6-2 and TRBV6-3, could not be told apart with the 87-base-pair reads, so those segments were excluded. The study gave a list of under 200 TCR beta chains associated with cytomegalovirus. Several of the top co-occurrence clusters appeared to be linked to parvovirus B19, influenza, CMV and Epstein-Barr virus, according to a later analysis. Presence/absence analyses assumed roughly uniform sequencing depth across donors, an assumption that may not hold. Because some donors lacked HLA typing at each locus, the association tests relied only on the typed subset. The classifier was reported to diagnose cytomegalovirus status with high specificity and sensitivity in both the original and validation cohorts. Immune exposure information for the cohort was limited to CMV serostatus. Broadly in line with IMGT annotations, most TCR beta V segments showed up in productive rearrangements about 90% or about 30% of the time in an earlier analysis of some 590 of the donors. Linkage disequilibrium might explain the correlated functional status among segregating V segments, but an unknown experimental factor could not be excluded. In a later genetic analysis, fewer N-insertions in productive TCRs were reported among donors in an Asian-associated ancestry cluster than the roughly 710-donor mean. In a later analysis, HLA-associated TCR beta chains were found to be more clonally expanded and to have lower generation probabilities than equally common non-associated chains. Because counts were too low, 15 to 20 rarely observed V segments, including chromosome 9 orphons, were excluded from the earlier analysis of around 640 of the donors. A later analysis found that most CMV-associated TCR beta chains appeared HLA-restricted, with HLA associations seemingly driven largely by CMV exposure. A later analysis found that TCR association rates varied across HLA loci, with DRB1 alleles showing the most associated TCRs and HLA-C alleles the fewest. It was suggested by the authors that the approach could potentially be generalized to other disease states and immunological phenotypes. V-gene and J-gene trimming of TCR beta chains was associated with a missense DCLRE1C variant in a later genetic analysis, and the association was replicated in an independent cohort. In vitro tests confirmed that a few of the cytomegalovirus-associated TCR beta chains recognize cytomegalovirus antigens. A further reported finding was that TCR beta sequences accurately predicted the HLA-A and HLA-B alleles for most subjects in the first cohort. Most TCR sequences were observed very rarely across donors, whereas some public TCRs were present in many individuals. A cluster of highly shared sequence variants was judged likely to represent a technical artifact of the sequencing pipeline. Specific HLA alleles were associated with around 18,000 TCR beta sequences at a false discovery rate of 0.05 in a later analysis.

The method behind the library was the immunoSEQ multiplex PCR assay. For the multiplex PCR, a mixture combining 60 forward primers for TCR Vbeta segments and 13 reverse primers for TCR Jbeta segments was used. The CDR3 region of rearranged TCR beta genes was amplified from genomic DNA by a multiplex PCR assay. The Illumina HiSeq System was used to sequence the amplified TCR beta libraries as 87-base-pair reads. The published analysis was carried out like this. Across the 640 or so repertoires, a later analysis counted 60 million to 90 million unique TCR beta chains, roughly 11 million of which were shared by at least two donors. Raw reads were error-corrected and collapsed into unique sequences with a nearest-neighbor algorithm that merged closely related sequences to remove PCR and sequencing errors. Alignment of CDR3 sequences to IMGT reference sequences was used to assign V, D and J gene segments. Each retained sequence needed at least a six-nucleotide match to both a V gene segment and a J gene segment. Rearrangements were called productive when the CDR3 lacked stop codons and stayed in frame with V and J; all others were non-productive. CDR3 was defined by IMGT convention, running from the second conserved V-encoded cysteine to the conserved J-encoded phenylalanine. The earlier analysis of roughly 590 of the donors excluded sequences that lacked an unambiguous match to a single V gene segment. In an earlier analysis of some 590 of the donors, V segments were called functional above 56.7% productive rearrangements and were called segregating when the between-donor standard deviation exceeded 5%. A statistical classification framework was developed to diagnose cytomegalovirus status using the catalog of TCR beta chain sequences. A later analysis assigned V and J genes by comparing TCR nucleotide sequences with IMGT/GENE-DB human TR gene sequences. A later analysis assigned CDR3 sequences and most-parsimonious VDJ recombination scenarios with the TCRdist pipeline. In a later analysis, each TCR beta chain was defined by its CDR3 amino acid sequence together with its V-gene family, and reads without a unique V-gene family were excluded. As a way to deal with suspected cross-contamination and a sequencing artifact, a later analysis dropped 450 to 600 nucleotide sequences that were highly shared and had low generation probability. A later analysis calculated a clonal expansion index for each public chain from normalized within-repertoire ranks of inferred template counts. A later analysis computed generation probabilities with a VDJ recombination model fitted to out-of-frame rearrangements, and checked the results against IGoR. Hypergeometric tests were used in a later analysis to score TCR-TCR, TCR-HLA and TCR-CMV co-occurrence, with a repertoire-size bias correction applied to the TCR pairs. False discovery rates were estimated in a later analysis by permuting HLA or CMV assignments 20 times. In a later analysis, co-occurring TCRs were grouped using DBSCAN, with TCRdist sequence similarity added in when clustering inside HLA-allele-positive subsets. Repertoires with fewer than 30,000 or more than 120,000 public chains were left out of co-occurrence clustering, as were five repertoires with anomalous nucleotide sharing. Sourced from immuneACCESS, this table was stored by TCRdb with only in-frame sequences that have V and J called. A share of the clones is absent; for the studies checked, an unresolved V gene accounts for under half, and the remainder has no known explanation. D and trimming come from the DNA, and the V and J calls and clone size come from that table. The sample records 210,000 or so clones, 65% to 80% of which are singletons. The ten largest clones represent roughly a sixth of the sample.

The sequence joins TRBV6-5 to TRBJ2-7, with 7 junctional bases fitting TRBD1. The specimen sequenced was PBMCs. This TCR came from a man aged 35 to 55 in good health and CMV-seronegative. The CDR3 protein sequence reads: CASSYYPTGSYEQYF. DNA sequence: TGTGCCAGCAGTTACTATCCGACAGGGTCCTACGAGCAGTACTTC.